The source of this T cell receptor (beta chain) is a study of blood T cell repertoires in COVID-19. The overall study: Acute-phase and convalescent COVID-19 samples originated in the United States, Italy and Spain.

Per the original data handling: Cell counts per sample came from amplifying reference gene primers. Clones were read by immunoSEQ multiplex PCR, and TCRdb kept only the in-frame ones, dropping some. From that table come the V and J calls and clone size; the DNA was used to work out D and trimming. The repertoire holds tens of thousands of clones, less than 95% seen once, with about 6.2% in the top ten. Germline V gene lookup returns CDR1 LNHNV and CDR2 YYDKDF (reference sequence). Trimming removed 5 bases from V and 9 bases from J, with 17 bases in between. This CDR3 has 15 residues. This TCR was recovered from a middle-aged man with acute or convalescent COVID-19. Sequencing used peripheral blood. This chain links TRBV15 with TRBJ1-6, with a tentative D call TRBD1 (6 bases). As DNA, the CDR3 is TGTGCCACCAGCCTCCGGACAGCCTTTATTTCACCCCTCCACTTT. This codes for CATSLRTAFISPLHF.